This record covers a single T cell receptor beta chain. The multiple sclerosis control group comprised treatment-naive patients with stable or active relapsing-remitting disease. These data are taken from a study of CD8 T cells in Susac syndrome. Germline V gives CDR1 MNHEY, CDR2 SVGAGI. The CDR3 spans 14 residues. V was cut by 0 bases and J by 8 bases, with 10 bases left in between. Random-hexamer reverse transcription was applied to roughly 0.5 to 1 ug RNA. Each CDR3 protein is one row after TCRdb ran MiXCR on the immunoSEQ multiplex PCR reads. Here the sample spans just over 150,000 distinct CDR3 sequences, about 94% being singletons.

Source material: CD8+ T cells from PBMCs. V gene TRBV6-5 combines with J gene TRBJ1-4; D unclear. The source of this sequence is a human donor with multiple sclerosis. CDR3 DNA: TGTGCCAGCAGTTACTCTTCGAGGTCGGAAAAACTGTTTTTT. Amino acid sequence: CASSYSSRSEKLFF.